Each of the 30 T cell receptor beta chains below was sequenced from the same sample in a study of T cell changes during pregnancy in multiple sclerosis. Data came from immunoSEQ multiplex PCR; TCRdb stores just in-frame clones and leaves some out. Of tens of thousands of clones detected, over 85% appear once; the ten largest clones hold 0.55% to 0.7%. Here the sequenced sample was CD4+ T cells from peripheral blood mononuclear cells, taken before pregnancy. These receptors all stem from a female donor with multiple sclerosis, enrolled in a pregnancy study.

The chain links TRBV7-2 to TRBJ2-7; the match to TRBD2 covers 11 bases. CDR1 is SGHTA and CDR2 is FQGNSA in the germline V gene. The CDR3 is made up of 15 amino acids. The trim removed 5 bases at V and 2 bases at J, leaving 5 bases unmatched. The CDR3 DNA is TGTGCCAGCAGCCCGGGACTAGCGGATACCTACGAGCAGTACTTC. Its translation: CASSPGLADTYEQYF.

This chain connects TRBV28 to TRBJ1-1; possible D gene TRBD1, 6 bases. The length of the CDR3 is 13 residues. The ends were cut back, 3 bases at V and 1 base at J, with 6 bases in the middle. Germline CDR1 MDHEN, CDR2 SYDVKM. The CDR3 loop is CASSLGQNTEAFF. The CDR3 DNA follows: TGTGCCAGCAGTTTGGGACAGAACACTGAAGCTTTCTTT.

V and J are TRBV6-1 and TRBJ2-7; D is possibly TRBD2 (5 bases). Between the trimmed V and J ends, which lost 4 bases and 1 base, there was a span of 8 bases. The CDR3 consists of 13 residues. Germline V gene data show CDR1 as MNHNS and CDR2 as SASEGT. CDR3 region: CASSAGRSYEQYF. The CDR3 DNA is TGTGCCAGCAGTGCGGGGAGATCCTACGAGCAGTACTTC.

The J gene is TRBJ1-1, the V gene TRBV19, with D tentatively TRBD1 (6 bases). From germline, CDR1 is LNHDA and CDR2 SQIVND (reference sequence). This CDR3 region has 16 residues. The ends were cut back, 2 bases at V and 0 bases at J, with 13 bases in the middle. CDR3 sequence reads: CASSILTGALNTEAFF. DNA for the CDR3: TGTGCCAGTAGTATACTGACAGGAGCCCTGAACACTGAAGCTTTCTTT. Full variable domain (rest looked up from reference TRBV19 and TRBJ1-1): DGGITQSPKYLFRKEGQNVTLSCEQNLNHDAMYWYRQDPGQGLRLIYYSQIVNDFQKGDIAEGYSVSREKKESFPLTVTSAQKNPTAFYLCASSILTGALNTEAFFGQGTRLTVV.

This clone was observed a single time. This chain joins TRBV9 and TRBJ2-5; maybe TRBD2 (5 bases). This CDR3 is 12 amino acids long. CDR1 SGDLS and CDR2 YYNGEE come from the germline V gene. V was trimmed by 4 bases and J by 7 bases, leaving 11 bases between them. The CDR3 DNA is TGTGCCAGCAGCTCGGTTCGGGGGACCCAGTACTTC. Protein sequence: CASSSVRGTQYF.

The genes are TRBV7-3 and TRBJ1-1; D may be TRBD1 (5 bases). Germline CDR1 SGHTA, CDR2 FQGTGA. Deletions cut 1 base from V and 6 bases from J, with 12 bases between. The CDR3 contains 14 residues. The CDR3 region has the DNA TGTGCCAGCAGCTTAAATGGGGCTGGGGCTGAAGCTTTCTTT. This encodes CASSLNGAGAEAFF.

CDR3 in DNA: TGCAGCGTTGTCAGGGGTGAAGCTTTCTTT. Protein sequence: CSVVRGEAFF. The V gene is TRBV29-1, the J gene TRBJ1-1; D might be TRBD1 (6 bases). CDR1 SQVTM and CDR2 ANQGSEA come from the germline V gene. CDR3 size: 10 residues. The V gene lost 4 bases and the J gene lost 7 bases, with 7 bases spanning the gap.

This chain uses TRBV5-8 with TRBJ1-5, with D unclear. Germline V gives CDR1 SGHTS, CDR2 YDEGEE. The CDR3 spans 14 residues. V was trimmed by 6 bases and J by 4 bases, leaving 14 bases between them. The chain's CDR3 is CASTPTGVNQPQHF. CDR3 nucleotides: TGTGCCAGCACCCCGACGGGAGTTAATCAGCCCCAGCATTTT.

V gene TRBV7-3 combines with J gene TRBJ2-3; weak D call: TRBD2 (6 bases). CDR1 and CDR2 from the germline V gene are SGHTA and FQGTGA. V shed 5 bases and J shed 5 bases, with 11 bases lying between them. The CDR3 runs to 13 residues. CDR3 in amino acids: CASSAGRGDTQYF. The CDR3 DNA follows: TGTGCCAGCAGCGCCGGGCGGGGAGATACGCAGTATTTT.

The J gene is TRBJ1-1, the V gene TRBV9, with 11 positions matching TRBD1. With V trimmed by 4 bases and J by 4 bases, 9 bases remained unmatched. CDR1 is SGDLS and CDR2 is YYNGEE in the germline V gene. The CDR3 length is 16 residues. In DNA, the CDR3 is TGTGCCAGCAGCCGGGACAGGGGGGAACGAGGCACTGAAGCTTTCTTT. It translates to CASSRDRGERGTEAFF.

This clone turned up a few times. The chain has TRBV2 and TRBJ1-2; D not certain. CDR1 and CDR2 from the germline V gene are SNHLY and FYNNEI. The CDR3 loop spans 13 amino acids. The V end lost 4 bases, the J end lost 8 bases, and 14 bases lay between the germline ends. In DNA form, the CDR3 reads TGTGCCAGCAGTGGGTCTTCCGGGAGCGGCTACACCTTC. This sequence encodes CASSGSSGSGYTF.

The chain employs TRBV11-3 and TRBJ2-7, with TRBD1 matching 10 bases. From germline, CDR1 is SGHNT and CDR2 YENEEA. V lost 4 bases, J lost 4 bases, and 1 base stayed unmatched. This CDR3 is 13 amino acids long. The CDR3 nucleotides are TGTGCCAGCAGCTCGGGACAGGGGTACGAGCAGTACTTC. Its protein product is CASSSGQGYEQYF.

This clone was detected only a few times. The CDR3 sequence is CASSTPPGQGYTGELFF. CDR3 in DNA: TGTGCCAGCAGCACCCCGCCGGGACAAGGGTACACCGGGGAGCTGTTTTTT. The chain recombines TRBV5-8 with TRBJ2-2; a possible D gene is TRBD1 (6 bases). Germline V lookup: CDR1 SGHTS, CDR2 YDEGEE. The germline V and J ends were trimmed by 4 bases and 3 bases, with 19 bases remaining between them. This CDR3 region has 17 residues.

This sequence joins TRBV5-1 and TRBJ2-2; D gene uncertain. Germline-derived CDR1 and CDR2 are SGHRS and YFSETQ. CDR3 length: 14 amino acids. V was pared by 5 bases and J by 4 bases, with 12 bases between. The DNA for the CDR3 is TGCGCCAGCAGTCTACAGCAGGTCACCGGGGAGCTGTTTTTT. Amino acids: CASSLQQVTGELFF.

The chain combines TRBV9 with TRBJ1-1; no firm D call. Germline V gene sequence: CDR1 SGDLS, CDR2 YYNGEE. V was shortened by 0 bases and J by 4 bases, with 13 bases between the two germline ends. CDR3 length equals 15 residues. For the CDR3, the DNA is TGTGCCAGCAGCGTAGTACCGAGCCCAGGCACTGAAGCTTTCTTT. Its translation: CASSVVPSPGTEAFF.

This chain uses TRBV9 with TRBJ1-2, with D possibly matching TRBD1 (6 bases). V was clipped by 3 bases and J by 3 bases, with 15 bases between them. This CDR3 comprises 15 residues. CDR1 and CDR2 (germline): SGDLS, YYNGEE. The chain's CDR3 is CASSAEGGVDYGYTF. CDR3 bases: TGTGCCAGCAGCGCAGAGGGGGGGGTGGACTATGGCTACACCTTC.

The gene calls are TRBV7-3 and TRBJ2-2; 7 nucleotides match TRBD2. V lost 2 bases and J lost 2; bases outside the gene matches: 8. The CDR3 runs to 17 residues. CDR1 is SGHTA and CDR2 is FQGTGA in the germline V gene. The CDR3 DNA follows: TGTGCCAGCAGCTTACCCTCCACGGGGGGAAACACCGGGGAGCTGTTTTTT. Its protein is CASSLPSTGGNTGELFF.

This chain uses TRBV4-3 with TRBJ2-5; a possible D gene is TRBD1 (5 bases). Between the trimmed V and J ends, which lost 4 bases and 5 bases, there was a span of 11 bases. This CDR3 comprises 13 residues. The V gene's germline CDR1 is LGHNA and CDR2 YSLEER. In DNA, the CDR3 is TGCGCCAGCAGCCGACAGTGGTGGGAGACCCAGTACTTC. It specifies CASSRQWWETQYF.

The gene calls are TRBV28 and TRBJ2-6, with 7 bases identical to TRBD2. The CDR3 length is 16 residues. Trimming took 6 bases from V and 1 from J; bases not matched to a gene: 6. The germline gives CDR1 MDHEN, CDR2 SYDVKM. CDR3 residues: CASREMGGSGANVLTF. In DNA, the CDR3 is TGTGCCAGCAGGGAAATGGGGGGGTCTGGGGCCAACGTCCTGACTTTC. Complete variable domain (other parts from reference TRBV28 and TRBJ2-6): DVKVTQSSRYLVKRTGEKVFLECVQDMDHENMFWYRQDPGLGLRLIYFSYDVKMKEKGDIPEGYSVSREKKERFSLILESASTNQTSMYLCASREMGGSGANVLTFGAGSRLTVL.

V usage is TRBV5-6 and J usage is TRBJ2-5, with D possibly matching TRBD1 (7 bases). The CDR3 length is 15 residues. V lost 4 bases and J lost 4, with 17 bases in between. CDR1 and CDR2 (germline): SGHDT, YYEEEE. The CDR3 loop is CASSAGQMGRETQYF. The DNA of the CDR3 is TGTGCCAGCAGCGCGGGACAGATGGGAAGAGAGACCCAGTACTTC.

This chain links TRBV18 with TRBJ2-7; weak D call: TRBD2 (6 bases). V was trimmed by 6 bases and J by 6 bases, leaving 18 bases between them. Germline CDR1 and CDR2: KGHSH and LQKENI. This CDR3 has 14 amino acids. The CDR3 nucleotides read TGTGCCAGCTCTCGGAGGGCCGGGGCTCGCGAGCAGTACTTC. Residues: CASSRRAGAREQYF.

CDR3 residues: CARNDGQSYSNQPQHF. CDR3 in DNA: TGCGCCAGAAACGATGGACAGTCTTATAGCAATCAGCCCCAGCATTTT. V and J are TRBV10-1 and TRBJ1-5; D possibly corresponds to TRBD1 (6 bases). CDR3 size: 16 residues. CDR1 and CDR2 (germline): WNHNN, SYGVQD (reference sequence). V was pared by 9 bases and J by 0 bases, with 18 bases between.

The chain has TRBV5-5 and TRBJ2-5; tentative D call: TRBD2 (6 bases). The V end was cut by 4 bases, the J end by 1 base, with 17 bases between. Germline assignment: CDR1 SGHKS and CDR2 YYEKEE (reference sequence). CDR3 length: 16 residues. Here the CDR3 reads CASSRGGTAFQETQYF. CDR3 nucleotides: TGTGCCAGCAGCCGGGGCGGGACGGCATTCCAAGAGACCCAGTACTTC.

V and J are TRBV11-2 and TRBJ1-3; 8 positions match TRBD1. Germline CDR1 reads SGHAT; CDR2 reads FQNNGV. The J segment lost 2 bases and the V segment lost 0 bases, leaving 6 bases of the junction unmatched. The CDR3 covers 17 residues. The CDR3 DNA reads TGTGCCAGCAGCTTAGAACAGGGGGGGTTTACTGGAAACACCATATATTTT. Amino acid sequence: CASSLEQGGFTGNTIYF. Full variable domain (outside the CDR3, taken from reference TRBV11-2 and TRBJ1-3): EAGVAQSPRYKIIEKRQSVAFWCNPISGHATLYWYQQILGQGPKLLIQFQNNGVVDDSQLPKDRFSAERLKGVDSTLKIQPAKLEDSAVYLCASSLEQGGFTGNTIYFGEGSWLTVV.

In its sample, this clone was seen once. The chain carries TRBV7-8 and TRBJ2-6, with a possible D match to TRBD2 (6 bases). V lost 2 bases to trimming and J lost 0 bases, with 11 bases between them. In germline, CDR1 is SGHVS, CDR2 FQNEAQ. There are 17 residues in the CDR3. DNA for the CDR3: TGTGCCAGCAGCTTACGAGGACTATACTCTGGGGCCAACGTCCTGACTTTC. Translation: CASSLRGLYSGANVLTF.

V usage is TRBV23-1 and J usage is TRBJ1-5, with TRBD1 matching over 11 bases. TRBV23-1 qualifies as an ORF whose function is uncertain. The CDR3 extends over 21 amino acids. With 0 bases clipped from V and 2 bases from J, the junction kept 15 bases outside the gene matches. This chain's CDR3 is CASSQSSRGTGGTPCNQPQHF. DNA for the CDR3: TGCGCCAGCAGTCAATCTAGTAGGGGGACAGGGGGAACTCCTTGCAATCAGCCCCAGCATTTT.

CDR3 loop: CASSLGGGRPYGYTF. For the CDR3, the DNA is TGTGCCAGCAGTTTAGGGGGGGGCCGCCCTTATGGCTACACCTTC. The chain employs TRBV27 and TRBJ1-2, with D possibly being TRBD1 (6 bases). The germline V and J ends were trimmed by 2 bases and 5 bases, with 15 bases remaining between them. In germline, CDR1 is MNHEY, CDR2 SMNVEV (reference sequence). The CDR3 runs to 15 residues.

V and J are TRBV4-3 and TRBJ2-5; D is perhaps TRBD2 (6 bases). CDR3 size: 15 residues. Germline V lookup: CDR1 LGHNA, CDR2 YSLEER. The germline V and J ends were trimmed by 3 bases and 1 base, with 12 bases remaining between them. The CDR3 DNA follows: TGCGCCAGCAGCCACGATCCGGGACTCCAAGAGACCCAGTACTTC. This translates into CASSHDPGLQETQYF.

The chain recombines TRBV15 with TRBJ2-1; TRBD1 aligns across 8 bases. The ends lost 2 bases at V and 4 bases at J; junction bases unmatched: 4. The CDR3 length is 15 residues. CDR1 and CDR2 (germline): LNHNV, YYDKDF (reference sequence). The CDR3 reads CATSRNRGVYNEQFF. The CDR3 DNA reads TGTGCCACCAGCAGAAACAGGGGGGTATACAATGAGCAGTTCTTC.

This CDR3 reads CASSLQSSGEETQYF. The CDR3 DNA reads TGTGCCAGCAGTCTCCAGTCTAGCGGGGAAGAGACCCAGTACTTC. This chain joins TRBV28 and TRBJ2-5; TRBD2 agrees at 9 bases. In germline, CDR1 is MDHEN, CDR2 SYDVKM. The V and J ends lost 5 bases and 3 bases, in that order; junction bases with no gene match: 7. The CDR3 sequence is 15 residues long.